Each of the 31 T cell receptor beta chains below was sequenced from the same sample in a study of cytomegalovirus exposure and HLA in healthy donors. 13 Jbeta primers and 60 Vbeta primers were used for the PCR. Profiled with immunoSEQ multiplex PCR; TCRdb holds only in-frame clones, not every one. The table records around 160,000 clones, over 60% of them present only once. Sequencing input: PBMCs. These receptors were collected from a young woman in good health and CMV-seronegative.

This sequence joins TRBV18 and TRBJ1-1; the D is unclear. Germline V lookup: CDR1 KGHSH, CDR2 LQKENI. CDR3 length: 15 residues. V was cut by 1 base and J by 1 base, with 10 bases left in between. CDR3 in amino acids: CASSPRGGPNTEAFF. The CDR3 DNA sequence: TGTGCCAGCTCACCACGAGGAGGCCCGAACACTGAAGCTTTCTTT.

This chain links TRBV6-4 with TRBJ1-2; D gene uncertain. The CDR3 sequence is 14 residues long. Trimming took 5 bases from V and 7 from J, leaving 17 bases between them. CDR1 is MRHNA and CDR2 is SNTAGT in the germline V gene. The CDR3 coding sequence is TGTGCCAGCAGTCCGCGGTGGATGAGTGGTGGCTACACCTTC. Residues: CASSPRWMSGGYTF.

The V gene is TRBV10-3, the J gene TRBJ1-1, with D tentatively TRBD1 (5 bases). This CDR3 is built from 15 residues. V lost 2 bases and J 4 bases, leaving 14 bases between the germline ends. The germline CDR1 and CDR2 sequences are ENHRY and SYGVKD. Written as DNA, the CDR3 is TGTGCCATCAGTGAGCCAGGGCAGTTCCGCACTGAAGCTTTCTTT. Its translation is CAISEPGQFRTEAFF.

This clone was seen a handful of times. The chain uses TRBV4-1 and TRBJ2-1, with 8 bases matching TRBD2. The CDR3 totals 15 residues. The J segment lost 9 bases and the V segment lost 0 bases, leaving 7 bases of the junction unmatched. Per germline, CDR1 MGHRA and CDR2 YSYEKL. The CDR3 DNA sequence: TGCGCCAGCAGCCAAGAAGGGACTAGTCCTCCTGAGCAGTTCTTC. Translation gives CASSQEGTSPPEQFF.

V usage is TRBV7-2 and J usage is TRBJ1-4; TRBD1 is a possible D gene (6 bases). This CDR3 is built from 14 residues. CDR1 and CDR2 from the germline V gene are SGHTA and FQGNSA. V lost 2 bases and J 7 bases, leaving 11 bases between the germline ends. The DNA of the CDR3 is TGTGCCAGCAGCTTACCGGGAGGGGGTGAAAAACTGTTTTTT. Its translation is CASSLPGGGEKLFF. Drawing the rest from reference TRBV7-2 and TRBJ1-4, the complete variable domain is GAGVSQSPSNKVTEKGKDVELRCDPISGHTALYWYRQSLGQGLEFLIYFQGNSAPDKSGLPSDRFSAERTGGSVSTLTIQRTQQEDSAVYLCASSLPGGGEKLFFGSGTQLSVL.

The V gene is TRBV11-3, the J gene TRBJ1-5; possible D gene TRBD1, 5 bases. Germline V gene sequence: CDR1 SGHNT, CDR2 YENEEA. CDR3 length: 14 amino acids. The germline V and J ends were trimmed by 4 bases and 2 bases, with 9 bases remaining between them. As DNA, the CDR3 is TGTGCCAGCAGCTCGGGGGGGGGCAATCAGCCCCAGCATTTT. As protein: CASSSGGGNQPQHF. Full variable domain (outside the CDR3, taken from reference TRBV11-3 and TRBJ1-5): EAGVVQSPRYKIIEKKQPVAFWCNPISGHNTLYWYLQNLGQGPELLIRYENEEAVDDSQLPKDRFSAERLKGVDSTLKIQPAELGDSAVYLCASSSGGGNQPQHFGDGTRLSIL.

As concerns this clone: A read error may account for a junction end that differs from germline. The chain's CDR3 is CASSPVPDRRSKENSQYF. CDR3 sequence (DNA): TGCGCCAGCAGCCCCGTTCCCGACAGGCGTAGTAAGGAAAACAGTCAGTACTTC. V gene TRBV5-1 combines with J gene TRBJ2-4; weak D call: TRBD1 (6 bases). CDR1 and CDR2 from the germline V gene are SGHRS and YFSETQ. The CDR3 loop spans 18 amino acids.

V and J are TRBV28 and TRBJ1-1; D call uncertain. Per germline, CDR1 MDHEN and CDR2 SYDVKM. V lost 3 bases and J lost 4, with 15 bases in between. The CDR3 has 15 amino acids. In DNA form, the CDR3 reads TGTGCCAGCAGTTTGTCACGTCGAAGGAGCACTGAAGCTTTCTTT. Translation gives CASSLSRRRSTEAFF.

The chain links TRBV19 to TRBJ1-1, with D possibly being TRBD1 (5 bases). The ends were cut back, 4 bases at V and 5 bases at J, with 11 bases in the middle. There are 13 residues in the CDR3. Germline CDR1 reads LNHDA; CDR2 reads SQIVND (reference sequence). The CDR3 here is CASSTGMWTEAFF. The CDR3 DNA reads as TGTGCCAGTAGTACAGGGATGTGGACTGAAGCTTTCTTT.

The chain carries TRBV29-1 and TRBJ1-1; D is unclear. Germline CDR1 SQVTM, CDR2 ANQGSEA. Trimming cost V 7 bases and J 0 bases, with 9 bases left between them. The CDR3 has 12 amino acids. The CDR3 spells CSAQTLNTEAFF. The CDR3 DNA reads as TGCAGCGCCCAGACACTGAACACTGAAGCTTTCTTT.

The chain recombines TRBV4-3 with TRBJ1-6; unclear D gene. CDR3 length equals 16 residues. Germline V gene lookup returns CDR1 LGHNA and CDR2 YSLEER. The V end lost 0 bases, the J end lost 7 bases, and 13 bases lay between the germline ends. The CDR3: CASSQEGADGNSPLHF. The CDR3, as DNA: TGCGCCAGCAGCCAAGAGGGAGCAGACGGAAATTCACCCCTCCACTTT.

The rearrangement uses TRBV7-2 and TRBJ2-5; perhaps TRBD1 as D (5 bases). The CDR3 spans 15 residues. Germline V lookup: CDR1 SGHTA, CDR2 FQGNSA. The V end lost 5 bases, the J end lost 2 bases, and 15 bases lay between the germline ends. The DNA of the CDR3 is TGTGCCAGCAGCCCATCGAGACAGAGGCAAGAGACCCAGTACTTC. Amino acids: CASSPSRQRQETQYF.

The chain recombines TRBV5-1 with TRBJ2-7; 8 nucleotides align to TRBD2. The germline V gene encodes CDR1 SGHRS and CDR2 YFSETQ. The CDR3 has 14 residues. The CDR3 DNA is TGCGCCAGTAGCTCGGTAGCGGGAAACTACGAGCAGTACGTC. Its protein product is CASSSVAGNYEQYV.

The V and J genes are TRBV5-5 and TRBJ1-2, with 8 positions matching TRBD1. The CDR3 consists of 15 residues. Losses at the gene ends were 2 bases for V and 8 bases for J; bases not matched to a gene: 11. Germline V gene data show CDR1 as SGHKS and CDR2 as YYEKEE (reference sequence). The CDR3 region is CASSFGGQASEGYTF. The CDR3 DNA is TGTGCCAGCAGCTTTGGGGGACAGGCGAGCGAAGGCTACACCTTC. Looking up the rest from reference TRBV5-5 and TRBJ1-2 gives the full variable domain: DAGVTQSPTHLIKTRGQQVTLRCSPISGHKSVSWYQQVLGQGPQFIFQYYEKEERGRGNFPDRFSARQFPNYSSELNVNALLLGDSALYLCASSFGGQASEGYTFGSGTRLTVV.

This clone showed up just once. The V call is TRBV28, the J call TRBJ1-4; D is perhaps TRBD1 (6 bases). CDR3 size: 13 residues. V lost 9 bases and J lost 4, with 12 bases in between. Germline CDR1 reads MDHEN; CDR2 reads SYDVKM. CDR3 DNA: TGTGCCAGTAACAGGGCCAATAATGAAAAACTGTTTTTT. It encodes CASNRANNEKLFF.

The rearrangement joins TRBV4-2 to TRBJ1-2; D might be TRBD1 (5 bases). V was trimmed by 1 base and J by 2 bases, leaving 8 bases between them. The CDR3 loop spans 14 amino acids. Germline loops: CDR1 LGHNA, CDR2 YNFKEQ. The DNA for the CDR3 is TGTGCCAGCAGCCAAGGAACAGGCAACTATGGCTACACCTTC. Translated: CASSQGTGNYGYTF.

This chain uses TRBV18 with TRBJ2-7; 8 nucleotides agree with TRBD1. Trimming at V came to 1 base and at J to 2 bases, leaving 7 bases not matched to a gene. This CDR3 has 16 residues. The germline V gene has CDR1 KGHSH and CDR2 LQKENI. The chain's CDR3 is CASSPLDRGPTYEQYF. CDR3 in DNA: TGTGCCAGCTCACCACTCGACAGGGGCCCCACCTACGAGCAGTACTTC.

The CDR3 bases are TGTGCCAGCAGCCTGGGAGGCCGGGATACGCAGTATTTT. Protein sequence: CASSLGGRDTQYF. The chain is built from TRBV7-2 and TRBJ2-3, with a possible D match to TRBD2 (6 bases). Germline V gene lookup returns CDR1 SGHTA and CDR2 FQGNSA. V was shortened by 5 bases and J by 6 bases, with 12 bases between the two germline ends. CDR3 size: 13 residues.

This chain connects TRBV11-2 to TRBJ1-2, with 7 positions matching TRBD1. Germline-derived CDR1 and CDR2 are SGHAT and FQNNGV. Unmatched junction bases numbered 13, after V lost 5 bases and J lost 4 bases. The CDR3 sequence is 16 residues long. The chain's CDR3 is CASSRGGSGGGYGYTF. The CDR3 coding sequence is TGTGCCAGCAGCCGAGGGGGGTCAGGGGGTGGCTATGGCTACACCTTC.

There are a few counts of this clone. This chain joins TRBV7-9 and TRBJ2-1, with TRBD2 as a possible D gene (6 bases). CDR1 and CDR2 (germline): SEHNR, FQNEAQ (reference sequence). The CDR3 is 16 amino acids. V lost 5 bases and J 5 bases, leaving 19 bases between the germline ends. The chain's CDR3 is CASSRRFGTENNEQFF. DNA of the CDR3: TGTGCCAGCAGCAGGCGGTTTGGGACTGAGAACAATGAGCAGTTCTTC.

The chain recombines TRBV11-3 with TRBJ2-2; D unresolved. Germline loops: CDR1 SGHNT, CDR2 YENEEA. Trimming removed 2 bases at V and 4 bases at J, with 8 bases between. The CDR3 runs 14 residues. The CDR3 loop reads CASSLFYGTGELFF. CDR3 nucleotide sequence: TGTGCCAGCAGCTTATTCTATGGCACCGGGGAGCTGTTTTTT.

This clone has more than one count but fewer than ten. The genes are TRBV28 and TRBJ1-5, with 10 bases that match TRBD1. Germline V gives CDR1 MDHEN, CDR2 SYDVKM. Trimming took 3 bases from V and 6 from J; bases not matched to a gene: 8. There are 16 residues in the CDR3. This chain's CDR3 is CASSFQSWDRGQPQHF. The DNA of the CDR3 is TGTGCCAGCAGTTTTCAGAGCTGGGACAGGGGTCAGCCCCAGCATTTT.

The chain is built from TRBV5-4 and TRBJ1-3; 9 nucleotides line up with TRBD1. From germline, CDR1 is SGHNT and CDR2 YYREEE (reference sequence). The CDR3 length is 18 residues. Losses at the gene ends were 0 bases for V and 2 bases for J; bases not matched to a gene: 9. The CDR3 DNA sequence: TGTGCCAGCAGCTTGGGTGGGACAGGGCTGGGAACTGGAAACACCATATATTTT. It specifies CASSLGGTGLGTGNTIYF.

The chain employs TRBV15 and TRBJ1-2; D possibly corresponds to TRBD1 (5 bases). The germline gives CDR1 LNHNV, CDR2 YYDKDF (reference sequence). The CDR3 is 15 amino acids. V lost 1 base to trimming and J lost 7 bases, with 16 bases between them. The CDR3: CATSRGSASQGGYTF. The CDR3 DNA reads as TGTGCCACCAGCAGAGGGTCAGCTAGTCAGGGTGGCTACACCTTC.

This chain connects TRBV7-9 to TRBJ2-1, with 7 bases matching TRBD2. V was clipped by 5 bases and J by 6 bases; unmatched bases: 10. The CDR3 is 15 amino acids. Germline-derived CDR1 and CDR2 are SEHNR and FQNEAQ (reference sequence). The CDR3 DNA sequence: TGTGCCAGCAGCCTAAAGGGCGGGAGTTTCAATGAGCAGTTCTTC. Amino acids: CASSLKGGSFNEQFF.

The V gene is TRBV11-3, the J gene TRBJ2-2; the D gene is possibly TRBD1 (5 bases). The CDR3 extends over 15 amino acids. The V and J ends lost 5 bases and 0 bases respectively, with 10 bases between them. In germline, CDR1 is SGHNT, CDR2 YENEEA. The CDR3 DNA sequence: TGTGCCAGCAGCCGACAGCTTTCGAACACCGGGGAGCTGTTTTTT. Translating gives CASSRQLSNTGELFF.

There are a few counts of this clone. The chain recombines TRBV7-2 with TRBJ2-5; TRBD1 is a possible D gene (5 bases). With 5 bases removed from V and 1 base from J, the gap between germline ends came to 11 bases. From germline, CDR1 is SGHTA and CDR2 FQGNSA. The CDR3 is 14 amino acids. The DNA of the CDR3 is TGTGCCAGCAGCAAACAGGCTCTCCAAGAGACCCAGTACTTC. Protein product: CASSKQALQETQYF.

The chain recombines TRBV14 with TRBJ1-2, with D maybe TRBD1 (6 bases). The CDR3 consists of 17 residues. The germline gives CDR1 SGHDN, CDR2 FVKESK. The V and J ends lost 0 bases and 2 bases respectively, with 16 bases between them. The CDR3 reads CASSQDLARGRNYGYTF. The CDR3 region has the DNA TGTGCCAGCAGCCAAGACCTCGCCAGGGGACGAAACTATGGCTACACCTTC. The whole variable domain, filled in from reference TRBV14 and TRBJ1-2, reads EAGVTQFPSHSVIEKGQTVTLRCDPISGHDNLYWYRRVMGKEIKFLLHFVKESKQDESGMPNNRFLAERTGGTYSTLKVQPAELEDSGVYFCASSQDLARGRNYGYTFGSGTRLTVV.

This clone was seen once. The chain links TRBV7-9 to TRBJ2-7, with TRBD2 identical over 7 bases. V lost 5 bases, J lost 4 bases, and 14 bases stayed unmatched. In germline, CDR1 is SEHNR, CDR2 FQNEAQ (reference sequence). This CDR3 comprises 16 residues. The CDR3 spells CASSPSGTGGIYEQYV. Here the CDR3 DNA reads TGTGCCAGCAGCCCCTCCGGGACCGGGGGGATATACGAGCAGTACGTC.

The chain has TRBV6-6 and TRBJ2-3, with D perhaps matching TRBD1 (6 bases). Trimming took 6 bases from V and 9 from J, leaving 25 bases between them. The CDR3 length is 16 residues. The germline CDR1 and CDR2 sequences are MNHNY and SVGAGI (reference sequence). The CDR3 protein is CASRRTGTSLAWTQYF. As DNA, the CDR3 is TGTGCCAGCAGAAGGACCGGGACAAGCCTGGCGTGGACGCAGTATTTT.

The genes are TRBV5-1 and TRBJ1-6; 9 bases fit TRBD1. V lost 3 bases to trimming and J lost 11 bases; unmatched junction nucleotides: 12. Germline CDR1 is SGHRS and CDR2 is YFSETQ. The CDR3 has 16 residues. The CDR3 loop is CASSSLNAQGATPLHF. The CDR3 coding sequence is TGCGCCAGCAGCTCCCTCAACGCACAGGGGGCAACACCCCTCCACTTT.